This TCR beta chain derives from a study of shared clonotypes between healthy human individuals. Background on the study: With ages of 18 to 49, the donors were two women and three men. Three plates each covered CD4 naive and memory; CD8 naive two, CD8 memory one. Whole-study findings and limits: Deeper or shallower sequencing was expected to change how clonotypes are shared among donors.

Template for every sorted-subset replicate PCR totaled 150 to 250 ng DNA, some 30,000 T cell genomes. TCRdb's table, derived via immunoSEQ multiplex PCR, lists solely in-frame clones and lacks some. Among over a million clones listed, roughly 80% were seen once. In regard to this clone: Its antigen is not identified. Other DNA sequences from this sample encode an identical CDR3 as well.

The CDR3 runs to 12 residues. CDR1 and CDR2 (germline): ENHRY, SYGVKD. Trimming shortened V by 0 bases and J by 8 bases, and 7 bases separated the two germline ends. Sequencing was carried out using memory CD4+ T cells sorted from blood. The subset denotes: CD45RA-negative fraction. The source of this sequence is a man between 18 and 35 years old in good health. The chain combines TRBV10-3 with TRBJ1-1; unclear D gene. CDR3 in DNA: TGTGCCATCAGTGAGTCCGGGGTAGAAGCTTTCTTT. Residues: CAISESGVEAFF.